This T cell receptor beta chain was sequenced during a study of regulatory T cells in long-lasting Graves disease. Trimming stripped 1 base from V and 1 base from J, with 9 bases between. The CDR3 spans 15 residues. Per germline, CDR1 LNHDA and CDR2 SQIVND (reference sequence). The TCR beta library used iRepertoire HTBI primers with Arm-PCR amplification of CDR3. TCRdb reprocessed the multiplex PCR reads via MiXCR and lists one record per CDR3 protein. The sample holds around 250,000 distinct CDR3 sequences, 15% to 20% seen once. Time point: newly diagnosed GD, antithyroid drugs for less than 3 months. RNA extracted from PBMCs served as the sequencing template. American Thyroid Association guidelines were used to diagnose Graves' disease. This clonotype appeared a few times. The same data also contributed to another study, on T cells in Graves' hyperthyroidism and ophthalmopathy. That study adds: Hyperthyroidism, newly diagnosed and lasting under 2 months, affected patients aged 18 to 65. Through a model of 13 V-J features, ophthalmopathy was separated from stable hyperthyroidism.

This TCR came from a woman in her 30s with Graves disease. This sequence joins TRBV19 and TRBJ2-3, with TRBD2 as a possible D gene (6 bases). The source material was peripheral blood mononuclear cells (PBMCs), sampled at new diagnosis, from a patient treated with antithyroid drugs. The CDR3: CASSIGGGGTDTQYF. CDR3 bases: TGTGCCAGTAGTATAGGGGGCGGGGGCACAGATACGCAGTATTTT.